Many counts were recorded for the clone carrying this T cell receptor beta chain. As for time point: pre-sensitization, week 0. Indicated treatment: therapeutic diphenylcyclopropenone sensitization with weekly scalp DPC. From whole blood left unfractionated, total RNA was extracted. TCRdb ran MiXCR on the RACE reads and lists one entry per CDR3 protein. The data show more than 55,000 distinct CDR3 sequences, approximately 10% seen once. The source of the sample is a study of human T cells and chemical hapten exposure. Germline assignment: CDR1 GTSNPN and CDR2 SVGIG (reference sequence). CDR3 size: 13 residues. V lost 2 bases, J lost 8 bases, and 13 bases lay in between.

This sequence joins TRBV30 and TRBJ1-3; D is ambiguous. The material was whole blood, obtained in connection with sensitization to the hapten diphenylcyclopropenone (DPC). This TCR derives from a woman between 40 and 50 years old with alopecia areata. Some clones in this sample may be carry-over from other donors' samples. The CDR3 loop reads CAWSLAGEDTIYF. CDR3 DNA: TGTGCCTGGAGTTTAGCCGGGGAGGACACCATATATTTT.